Shown below are 12 T cell receptor beta chains from a single sample sequenced in a study of blood T cell repertoires in COVID-19. Clones were read by immunoSEQ multiplex PCR, and TCRdb kept only the in-frame ones, dropping some. The data contain approximately 240,000 clones, 83% of them seen just once; the ten biggest clones take up 1.3%. Input material: peripheral blood. These receptors all come from a woman aged 30 to 39 with COVID-19, enrolled during active disease.

J is TRBJ2-3 and V is TRBV7-6, with TRBD1 matching 8 bases. Germline CDR1 reads SGHVS; CDR2 reads FNYEAQ. The CDR3 consists of 12 residues. The V gene end was trimmed by 5 bases and the J gene end by 11 bases; junction bases not matched to a gene: 6. CDR3 in DNA: TGTGCCAGCAGCCTAGACAGGGGCCAGCAGTATTTT. It encodes CASSLDRGQQYF.

The J gene is TRBJ2-7, the V gene TRBV6-5, with TRBD1 matching over 7 bases. Trimming cost V 10 bases and J 4 bases; bases outside gene matches: 7. The CDR3 extends over 12 amino acids. Germline V gene sequence: CDR1 MNHEY, CDR2 SVGAGI. This CDR3 reads CATWDRGYEQYF. CDR3 DNA sequence: TGTGCCACATGGGACAGAGGATACGAGCAGTACTTC.

This chain joins TRBV5-6 and TRBJ2-3; 15 nucleotides agree with TRBD2. The CDR3 has 19 residues. Germline values: CDR1 SGHDT, CDR2 YYEEEE. With V trimmed by 4 bases and J by 0 bases, 9 bases remained unmatched. In nucleotides, the CDR3 is TGTGCCAGCAGCCCCCTAGTAGGACTAGCGGGAGGGAGCACAGATACGCAGTATTTT. It codes for CASSPLVGLAGGSTDTQYF.

The CDR3: CASSPTGTGGNQPQHF. For the CDR3, the DNA is TGTGCCAGCTCACCTACCGGGACAGGGGGCAATCAGCCCCAGCATTTT. The rearrangement joins TRBV18 to TRBJ1-5, with 10 bases that match TRBD1. V was clipped by 3 bases and J by 2 bases; unmatched bases: 4. This CDR3 contains 16 residues. Germline values: CDR1 KGHSH, CDR2 LQKENI. The variable domain in full, with the rest retrieved from reference TRBV18 and TRBJ1-5, is NAGVMQNPRHLVRRRGQEARLRCSPMKGHSHVYWYRQLPEEGLKFMVYLQKENIIDESGMPKERFSAEFPKEGPSILRIQQVVRGDSAAYFCASSPTGTGGNQPQHFGDGTRLSIL.

The chain is built from TRBV9 and TRBJ2-1, with TRBD2 matching over 10 bases. The germline V gene has CDR1 SGDLS and CDR2 YYNGEE. CDR3 length: 17 residues. Trimming removed 4 bases from V and 5 bases from J; junction bases left unmatched: 12. The CDR3 DNA follows: TGTGCCAGCAGCCTCCCCCCCCGACTAGCGGGCGACAATGAGCAGTTCTTC. Translated: CASSLPPRLAGDNEQFF. The variable domain in full, with the rest retrieved from reference TRBV9 and TRBJ2-1, is DSGVTQTPKHLITATGQRVTLRCSPRSGDLSVYWYQQSLDQGLQFLIQYYNGEERAKGNILERFSAQQFPDLHSELNLSSLELGDSALYFCASSLPPRLAGDNEQFFGPGTRLTVL.

The CDR3 sequence: CASSSRDRGREEKLFF. The CDR3 bases are TGTGCCAGCAGCTCCCGGGACAGGGGGCGAGAGGAAAAACTGTTTTTT. V usage is TRBV7-8 and J usage is TRBJ1-4, with TRBD1 matching 12 bases. Trimming removed 4 bases from V and 8 bases from J; junction bases left unmatched: 8. Germline V gives CDR1 SGHVS, CDR2 FQNEAQ. The CDR3 is 16 amino acids.

The chain recombines TRBV6-2 or TRBV6-3 with TRBJ2-7; the match to TRBD1 covers 8 bases. J lost 4 bases, V lost 6 bases, and 11 bases had no gene match. CDR3 size: 15 residues. Germline V lookup: CDR1 MNHEY, CDR2 SVGEGT. In DNA, the CDR3 is TGTGCCAGCAGCCACCAGGGGGCTACTGGGTACGAGCAGTACTTC. It is translated as CASSHQGATGYEQYF.

This chain joins TRBV7-2 and TRBJ2-3, with D perhaps matching TRBD2 (6 bases). There are 15 residues in the CDR3. V was shortened by 1 base and J by 4 bases, with 12 bases between the two germline ends. Germline lookup yields CDR1 SGHTA and CDR2 FQGNSA. Here the CDR3 DNA reads TGTGCCAGCAGCTTAGGGGGCGGGGCAGCAGATACGCAGTATTTT. Translation: CASSLGGGAADTQYF.

The chain joins TRBV30 to TRBJ1-6; 12 bases agree with TRBD1. The V and J ends lost 3 bases and 5 bases, in that order; junction bases with no gene match: 11. The CDR3 spans 18 residues. The V gene's germline CDR1 is GTSNPN and CDR2 SVGIG (reference sequence). CDR3 sequence reads: CAWSHRGTGGGNNSPLHF. The CDR3 bases are TGTGCCTGGAGCCATCGGGGGACAGGGGGCGGGAATAATTCACCCCTCCACTTT.

The rearrangement uses TRBV18 and TRBJ1-5; TRBD1 agrees at 8 bases. Trimming at V came to 1 base and at J to 0 bases, leaving 8 bases not matched to a gene. The CDR3 contains 18 residues. Germline lookup yields CDR1 KGHSH and CDR2 LQKENI. The DNA of the CDR3 is TGTGCCAGCTCACCACTCGCCCCACAGGGGGTTAGCAATCAGCCCCAGCATTTT. This encodes CASSPLAPQGVSNQPQHF.

The rearrangement joins TRBV27 to TRBJ1-1; TRBD1 might be the D (5 bases). The germline V gene encodes CDR1 MNHEY and CDR2 SMNVEV (reference sequence). The length of the CDR3 is 12 residues. Trimming shortened V by 6 bases and J by 6 bases, and 11 bases separated the two germline ends. The CDR3 DNA follows: TGTGCCAGCAGGGCCTGGGGGGCTGAAGCTTTCTTT. It yields the protein CASRAWGAEAFF.

V is TRBV6-2 or TRBV6-3 and J is TRBJ1-1; D not resolved. Germline V CDR1 and CDR2: MNHEY, SVGEGT. This CDR3 has 16 amino acids. V was clipped by 2 bases and J by 5 bases, with 18 bases between them. As DNA, the CDR3 is TGTGCCAGCAGTTACCGATTCGAGGGCGTGAGTACTGAAGCTTTCTTT. Amino acids: CASSYRFEGVSTEAFF.